The present entry profiles one T cell receptor beta chain with its context. Its target antigen remains unknown. Base qualities are missing; no much larger clone stands one base away. The immunoSEQ Assay was used to sequence TCR beta CDR3 regions from DNA. In the source study's methods: To compute T cell density, TCR beta template counts were normalized to usable DNA, which was estimated by amplifying housekeeping genes. The preseqR package was used to estimate richness by extrapolating to 400,000 templates for PBMC samples and to 120,000 templates for tissue samples. Clonality was taken to be one minus Pielou's evenness. Differential abundance testing on productive amino-acid clonotypes, with a minimum total count of 5 and an alpha of 0.1, was used to identify tissue-enriched TCRs. The Jaccard Index and the Morisita Overlap Index were used to measure how much the repertoires overlapped between compartments. GLIPH grouped TCR beta CDR3s together with public tetramer-defined viral CDR3s, and a viral motif had to include at least three viral sequences and show V-gene enrichment. In TCRdb, the immuneACCESS table is reduced to in-frame sequences with V and J assigned. These tables do not hold every clone; where another copy was compared, an unresolved V gene accounts for under half, and the others remain unexplained. The V and J calls and clone size are taken from that table; D and trimming were inferred from the DNA. For this sample there are more than 20,000 clones; over 75% appear just once. In total, the top ten clones hold around a sixth of the sample.

The data derive from a study of T cells in localized non-small cell lung cancer (dated by TCRdb to the early 2020s). About the investigation overall: T cell repertoires of 236 early-stage NSCLC patients were analyzed, with tumors being compared against uninvolved tumor-adjacent lungs. A mean age of around 66 years was recorded for the NSCLC patients, of whom 129 were male and 90 to 110 were female. The cohort was made up of under 250 treatment-naive NSCLC patients whose localized lung tumors had been resected. Broader findings and caveats from the paper: Because multi-region tumor sequencing was not done, intratumor heterogeneity could not be ruled out. Higher blood T cell density associated with longer overall survival, while higher adjacent-lung clonality associated with shorter survival. Of the top 100 tumor clones, a median of approximately 60 were detected in paired uninvolved adjacent lung; under 35 were also among that lung's top 100. Because the study design was exploratory, TCR variables were selected using unadjusted p-values without false-discovery rate correction. Uninvolved tumor-adjacent lung showed the highest T cell clonality, higher than tumor, which suggests more focused antigenic responses in the uninvolved tumor-adjacent lung.

The CDR3 spans 15 residues, from the cysteine through the phenylalanine. Only CDR3 DNA is held: 45 bases, read in frame from base 1. Trimming leaves V shorter by 7 bases and J shorter by 6 bases, with the junction holding 7 bases beyond the gene matches. The CDR1 and CDR2 encoded by the germline V gene are MNHNS and SASEGT. At diagnosis, peripheral blood, uninvolved tumor-adjacent lung and tumor were collected and were preserved as a mix of fresh-frozen and FFPE material. For TCR repertoire profiling, blood samples were analyzed in the form of peripheral blood mononuclear cells. The sample consisted of PBMCs, taken before any cancer treatment. The chain joins TRBV6-1 to TRBJ2-1, with TRBD2 identical over 12 junction bases. The TCR originated in a woman aged 35-75 years with stage II squamous cell lung carcinoma. The sequenced DNA: TGTGCCAGCACCCCGGGACTAGCGGGTGTCAATGAGCAGTTCTTC. This is translated as CASTPGLAGVNEQFF.